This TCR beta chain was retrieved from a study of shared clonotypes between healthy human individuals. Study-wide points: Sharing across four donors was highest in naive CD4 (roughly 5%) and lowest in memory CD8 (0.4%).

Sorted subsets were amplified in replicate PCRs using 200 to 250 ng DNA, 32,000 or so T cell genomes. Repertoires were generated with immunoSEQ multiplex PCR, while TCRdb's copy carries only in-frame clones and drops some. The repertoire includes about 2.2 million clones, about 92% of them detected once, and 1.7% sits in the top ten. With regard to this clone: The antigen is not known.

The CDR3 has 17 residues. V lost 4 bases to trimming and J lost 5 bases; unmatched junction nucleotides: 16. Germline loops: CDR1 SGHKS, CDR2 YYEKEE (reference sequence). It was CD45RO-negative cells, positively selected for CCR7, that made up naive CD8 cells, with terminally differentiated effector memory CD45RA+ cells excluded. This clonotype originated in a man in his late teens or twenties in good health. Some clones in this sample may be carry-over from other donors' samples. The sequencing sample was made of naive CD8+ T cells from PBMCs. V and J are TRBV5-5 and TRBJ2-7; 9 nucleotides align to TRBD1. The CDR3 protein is CASSPDMDRGSVNEQYF. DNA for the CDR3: TGTGCCAGCAGCCCCGATATGGACAGGGGAAGTGTCAACGAGCAGTACTTC.